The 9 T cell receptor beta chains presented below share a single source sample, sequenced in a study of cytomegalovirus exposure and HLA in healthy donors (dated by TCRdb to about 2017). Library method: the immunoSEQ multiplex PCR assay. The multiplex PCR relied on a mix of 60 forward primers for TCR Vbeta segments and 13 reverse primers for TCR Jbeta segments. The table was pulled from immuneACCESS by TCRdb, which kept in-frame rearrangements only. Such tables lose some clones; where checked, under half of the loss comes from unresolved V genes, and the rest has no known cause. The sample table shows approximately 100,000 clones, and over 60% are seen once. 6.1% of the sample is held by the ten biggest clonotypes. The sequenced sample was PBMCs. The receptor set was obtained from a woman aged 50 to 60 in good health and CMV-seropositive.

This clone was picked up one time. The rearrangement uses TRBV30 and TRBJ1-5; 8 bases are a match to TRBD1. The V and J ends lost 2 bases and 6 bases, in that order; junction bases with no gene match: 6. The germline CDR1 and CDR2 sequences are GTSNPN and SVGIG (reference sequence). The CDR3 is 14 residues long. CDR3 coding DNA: TGTGCCTGGAGTAGGCAGGGGGCAGCTCAGCCCCAGCATTTT. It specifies CAWSRQGAAQPQHF.

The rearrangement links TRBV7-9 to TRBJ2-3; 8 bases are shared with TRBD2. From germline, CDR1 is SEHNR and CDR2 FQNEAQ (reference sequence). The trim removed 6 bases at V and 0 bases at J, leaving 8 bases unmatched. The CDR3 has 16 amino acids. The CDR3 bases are TGTGCCAGCAGTTATCGGGGGGGTACTAGCACAGATACGCAGTATTTT. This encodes CASSYRGGTSTDTQYF.

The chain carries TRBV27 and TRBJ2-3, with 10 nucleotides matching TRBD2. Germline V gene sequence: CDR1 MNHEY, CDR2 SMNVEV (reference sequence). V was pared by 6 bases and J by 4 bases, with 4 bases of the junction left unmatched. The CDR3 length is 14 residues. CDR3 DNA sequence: TGTGCCAGCAGCCGAGGACTAGCGGCAGATACGCAGTATTTT. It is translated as CASSRGLAADTQYF.

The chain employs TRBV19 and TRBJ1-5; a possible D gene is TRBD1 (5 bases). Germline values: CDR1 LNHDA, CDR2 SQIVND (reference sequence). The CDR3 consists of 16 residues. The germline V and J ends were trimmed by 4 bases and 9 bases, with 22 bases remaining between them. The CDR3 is CASSKGSRIGAGPQHF. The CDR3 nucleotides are TGTGCCAGTAGTAAGGGCAGCCGAATTGGGGCAGGGCCCCAGCATTTT.

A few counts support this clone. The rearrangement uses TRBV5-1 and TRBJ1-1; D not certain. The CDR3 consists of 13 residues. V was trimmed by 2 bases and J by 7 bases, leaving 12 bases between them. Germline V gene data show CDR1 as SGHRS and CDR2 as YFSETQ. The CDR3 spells CASSLRARGEAFF. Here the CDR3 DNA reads TGCGCCAGCAGCTTAAGAGCTAGAGGTGAAGCTTTCTTT.

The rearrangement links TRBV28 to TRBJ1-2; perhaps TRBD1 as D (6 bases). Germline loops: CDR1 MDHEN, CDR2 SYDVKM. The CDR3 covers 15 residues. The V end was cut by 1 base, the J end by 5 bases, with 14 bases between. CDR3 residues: CASSLLGALGYGYTF. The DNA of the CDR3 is TGTGCCAGCAGTTTATTGGGGGCGCTAGGGTATGGCTACACCTTC.

The CDR3 DNA is TGTGCCAGCAGCGTCCGTGCGGGAGATACGCAGTATTTT. Translated: CASSVRAGDTQYF. The chain recombines TRBV7-2 with TRBJ2-3, with D possibly matching TRBD2 (5 bases). The CDR3 loop spans 13 amino acids. The germline V gene encodes CDR1 SGHTA and CDR2 FQGNSA. Deletions cut 5 bases from V and 5 bases from J, with 11 bases between.

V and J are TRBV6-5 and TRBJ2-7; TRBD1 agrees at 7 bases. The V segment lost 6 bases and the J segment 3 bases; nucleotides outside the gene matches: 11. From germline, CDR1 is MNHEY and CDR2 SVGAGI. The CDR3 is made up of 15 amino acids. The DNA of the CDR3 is TGTGCCAGCAGCAACCGGGACAGCCTATACTACGAGCAGTACTTC. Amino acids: CASSNRDSLYYEQYF.

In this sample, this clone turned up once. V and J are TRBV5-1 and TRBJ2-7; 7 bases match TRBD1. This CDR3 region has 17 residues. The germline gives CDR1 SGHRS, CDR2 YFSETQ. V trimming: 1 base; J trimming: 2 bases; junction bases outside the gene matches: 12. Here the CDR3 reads CASSLRSSGGYTYEQYF. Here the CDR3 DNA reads TGCGCCAGCAGCTTGCGATCTTCAGGGGGTTATACCTACGAGCAGTACTTC. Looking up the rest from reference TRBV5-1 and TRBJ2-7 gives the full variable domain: KAGVTQTPRYLIKTRGQQVTLSCSPISGHRSVSWYQQTPGQGLQFLFEYFSETQRNKGNFPGRFSGRQFSNSRSEMNVSTLELGDSALYLCASSLRSSGGYTYEQYFGPGTRLTVT.